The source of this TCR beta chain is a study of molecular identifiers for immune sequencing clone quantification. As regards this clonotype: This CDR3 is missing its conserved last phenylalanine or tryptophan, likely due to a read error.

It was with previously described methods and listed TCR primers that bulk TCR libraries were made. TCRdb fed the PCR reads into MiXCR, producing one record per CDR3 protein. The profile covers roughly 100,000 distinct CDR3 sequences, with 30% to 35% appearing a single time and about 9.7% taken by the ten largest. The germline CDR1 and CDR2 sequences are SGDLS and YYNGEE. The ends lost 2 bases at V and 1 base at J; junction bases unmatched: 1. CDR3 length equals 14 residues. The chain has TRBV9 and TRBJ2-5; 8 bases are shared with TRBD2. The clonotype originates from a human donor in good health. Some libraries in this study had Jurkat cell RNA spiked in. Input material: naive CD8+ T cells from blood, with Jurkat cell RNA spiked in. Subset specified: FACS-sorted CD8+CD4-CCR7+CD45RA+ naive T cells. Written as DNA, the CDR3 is TGTGCCAGCAGCGTTAGCGGGGTCCAAGAGACCCAGTACCTC. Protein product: CASSVSGVQETQYL.